A selection of T cell receptor beta chains follows, all from one sample in a study of blood T cell repertoires in COVID-19. The protocol was immunoSEQ multiplex PCR, while the TCRdb copy is restricted to in-frame clones and leaves out a portion. The table has about 120,000 clones, around 84% seen once. The sequenced sample was peripheral blood. These receptor sequences come from a human donor in a cohort sampled during active COVID-19. The CDR3 runs from the conserved cysteine through the conserved F or W. Fields, in order: clone size, V gene, J gene, D gene, CDR3 protein, CDR3 DNA. The D gene is left open where the match is weak. Size values are once, few and many counts, or a class for expanded clones, and some rows have none.

clone size: .
V gene: TRBV7-7
J gene: TRBJ2-7
D gene: .
CDR3 protein: CASSFTGDYEQYF
CDR3 DNA: TGTGCCAGCAGCTTCACCGGAGATTACGAGCAGTACTTC

clone size: .
V gene: TRBV6-5
J gene: TRBJ2-7
D gene: TRBD1
CDR3 protein: CASSPDREFTYEQYF
CDR3 DNA: TGTGCCAGCAGTCCCGACAGGGAATTCACCTACGAGCAGTACTTC

clone size: .
V gene: TRBV6-6
J gene: TRBJ2-1
D gene: .
CDR3 protein: CASTTVRDNEQFF
CDR3 DNA: TGTGCCAGCACCACGGTACGAGATAATGAGCAGTTCTTC

clone size: once
V gene: TRBV9
J gene: TRBJ2-5
D gene: TRBD2
CDR3 protein: CASSVDGGAGQETQYF
CDR3 DNA: TGTGCCAGCAGCGTAGACGGGGGGGCGGGCCAAGAGACCCAGTACTTC

clone size: .
V gene: TRBV7-6
J gene: TRBJ2-7
D gene: .
CDR3 protein: CASSATGGTYEQYF
CDR3 DNA: TGTGCCAGCAGCGCGACCGGGGGAACCTACGAGCAGTACTTC

clone size: .
V gene: TRBV11-3
J gene: TRBJ1-1
D gene: TRBD1
CDR3 protein: CASSQRTGNTEAFF
CDR3 DNA: TGTGCCAGCAGCCAACGGACAGGGAACACTGAAGCTTTCTTT

clone size: .
V gene: TRBV29-1
J gene: TRBJ2-7
D gene: TRBD1
CDR3 protein: CSVTGTAYEQYF
CDR3 DNA: TGCAGCGTGACCGGGACAGCCTACGAGCAGTACTTC

clone size: .
V gene: TRBV6-2/TRBV6-3
J gene: TRBJ2-1
D gene: .
CDR3 protein: CASSRDTDYNEQFF
CDR3 DNA: TGTGCCAGCAGCCGGGACACCGACTACAATGAGCAGTTCTTC

clone size: once
V gene: TRBV11-1
J gene: TRBJ2-3
D gene: .
CDR3 protein: CASRKGGTDTQYF
CDR3 DNA: TGTGCCAGCCGGAAGGGGGGGACAGATACGCAGTATTTT

clone size: .
V gene: TRBV18
J gene: TRBJ2-7
D gene: TRBD1
CDR3 protein: CASSRRQGSGPEQYF
CDR3 DNA: TGTGCCAGCTCACGACGACAGGGGTCAGGCCCTGAGCAGTACTTC

clone size: .
V gene: TRBV9
J gene: TRBJ2-7
D gene: TRBD1
CDR3 protein: CASSVDQGARYEQYF
CDR3 DNA: TGTGCCAGCAGCGTAGATCAGGGGGCAAGGTACGAGCAGTACTTC